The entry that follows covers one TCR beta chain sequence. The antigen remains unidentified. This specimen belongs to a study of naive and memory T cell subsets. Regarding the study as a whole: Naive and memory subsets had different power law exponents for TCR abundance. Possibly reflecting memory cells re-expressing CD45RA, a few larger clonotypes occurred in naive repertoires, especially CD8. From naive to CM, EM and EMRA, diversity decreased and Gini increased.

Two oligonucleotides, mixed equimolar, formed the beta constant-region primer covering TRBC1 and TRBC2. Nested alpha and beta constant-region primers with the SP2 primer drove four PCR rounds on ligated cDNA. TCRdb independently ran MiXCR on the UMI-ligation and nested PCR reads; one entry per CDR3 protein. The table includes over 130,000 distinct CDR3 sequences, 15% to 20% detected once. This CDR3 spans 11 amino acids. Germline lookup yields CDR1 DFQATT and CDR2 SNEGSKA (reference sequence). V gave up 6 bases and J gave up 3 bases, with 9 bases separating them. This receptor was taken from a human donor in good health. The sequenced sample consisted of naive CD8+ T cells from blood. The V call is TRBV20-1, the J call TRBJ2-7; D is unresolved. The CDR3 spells CSATPVYEQYF. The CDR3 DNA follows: TGCAGTGCCACCCCGGTCTACGAGCAGTACTTC.